The subject of this entry is one T cell receptor beta chain. The CDR3 extends over 15 amino acids. The sample originates from a study of blood T cell repertoires in COVID-19. Measured with immunoSEQ multiplex PCR; TCRdb has only the in-frame clones, and not every one. The data show some 83,000 clones, around 86% seen once. This clonotype originated in a man aged 50-59 years with active COVID-19. The chain has TRBV21-1 and TRBJ2-7; the table's D call of TRBD1 was not tested on the DNA. TRBV21-1 is a listed pseudogene. Sequenced sample: peripheral blood. The CDR3 nucleotides are TGTGCCAGCAGCACCCACGTTGGGCCCTCCTACGAGCAGTACTTC. The encoded protein is CASSTHVGPSYEQYF.